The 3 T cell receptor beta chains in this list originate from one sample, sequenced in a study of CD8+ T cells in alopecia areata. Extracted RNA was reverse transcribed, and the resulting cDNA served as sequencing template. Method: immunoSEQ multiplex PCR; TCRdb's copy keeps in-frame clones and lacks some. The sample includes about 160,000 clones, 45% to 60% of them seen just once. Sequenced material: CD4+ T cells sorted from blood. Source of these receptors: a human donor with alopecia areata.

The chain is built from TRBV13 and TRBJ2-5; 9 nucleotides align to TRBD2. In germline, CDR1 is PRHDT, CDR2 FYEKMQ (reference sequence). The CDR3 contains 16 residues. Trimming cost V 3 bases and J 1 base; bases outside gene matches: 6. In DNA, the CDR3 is TGTGCCAGCAGCTTGGGTCTAGCGGGATTCCAAGAGACCCAGTACTTC. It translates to CASSLGLAGFQETQYF. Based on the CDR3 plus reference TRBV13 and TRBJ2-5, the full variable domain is AAGVIQSPRHLIKEKRETATLKCYPIPRHDTVYWYQQGPGQDPQFLISFYEKMQSDKGSIPDRFSAQQFSDYHSELNMSSLELGDSALYFCASSLGLAGFQETQYFGPGTRLLVL.

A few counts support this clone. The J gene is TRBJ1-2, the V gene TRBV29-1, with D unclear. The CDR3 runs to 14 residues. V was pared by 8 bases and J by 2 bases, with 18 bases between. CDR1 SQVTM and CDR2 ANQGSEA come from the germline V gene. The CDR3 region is CSISGLGQNYGYTF. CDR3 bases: TGCAGCATCTCTGGCCTGGGTCAAAACTATGGCTACACCTTC.

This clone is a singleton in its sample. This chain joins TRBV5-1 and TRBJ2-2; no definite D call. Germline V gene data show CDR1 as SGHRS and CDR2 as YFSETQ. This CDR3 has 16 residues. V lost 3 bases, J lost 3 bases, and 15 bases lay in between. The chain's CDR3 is CASSSKIKLDTGELFF. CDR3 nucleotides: TGCGCCAGCAGCTCAAAGATCAAGCTAGACACCGGGGAGCTGTTTTTT.